This TCR beta chain was identified during a study of OX40 agonist ivuxolimab in advanced cancers. Across the whole study: A mean age of about 56 years, range 23 to 79, was recorded, and approximately 85% were male. Prior therapy, whether anti-PD-1, anti-PD-L1 or anti-CTLA-4, was allowed, and more than 35% had some.

No patient had autoimmune disease or received systemic immunosuppression. Repertoires were generated with immunoSEQ multiplex PCR, while TCRdb's copy carries only in-frame clones and drops some. The sample carries just under 45,000 clones, 80% recorded once. Germline CDR1 reads GTSNPN; CDR2 reads SVGIG (reference sequence). V shed 3 bases and J shed 1 base, with 12 bases lying between them. The CDR3 has 14 residues. The specimen comprised CD4+ or CD8+ T cells sorted from blood, sampled in a trial of the OX40 agonist ivuxolimab. This sequence originates from an adult with an advanced solid tumor such as melanoma, head and neck, liver or kidney cancer. V gene TRBV30 combines with J gene TRBJ2-5; D is unresolved. The CDR3 sequence is CAWSLHLLQETQYF. CDR3 sequence (DNA): TGTGCCTGGAGCCTACATCTCCTCCAAGAGACCCAGTACTTC.